Listed below are T cell receptor beta chains from one sample, sequenced in a study of early T cells in non-severe SARS-CoV-2 infection. In TCRdb, the 5' RACE reads were re-called with MiXCR into one record per CDR3 protein. The table shows under 60,000 distinct CDR3 sequences, with around 8.6% occurring only once. The sequencing here drew on whole blood, taken at baseline. The receptors were gathered from an adult who was a healthcare worker with PCR-confirmed SARS-CoV-2 infection or an uninfected control (not recorded which). CDR3s include the opening cysteine and the closing phenylalanine or tryptophan. D genes are given only for firm matches. Size is stated for part of the rows, as once, few or many counts, or as a class when the clone is expanded.

j_call d_call clone_size cdr3_length v_call cdr3_aa cdr3_nt
TRBJ1-1 NA many 12 TRBV20-1 CSAGRGLTEAFF TGCAGTGCCGGAAGGGGCCTCACTGAAGCTTTCTTT
TRBJ2-7 TRBD2 NA 15 TRBV20-1 CSARDLLAGTYEQYF TGCAGTGCTAGAGATCTACTAGCGGGAACCTACGAGCAGTACTTC
TRBJ2-3 NA NA 14 TRBV5-1 CASYRESRTDTQYF TGCGCCAGCTACCGGGAATCTCGCACAGATACGCAGTATTTT
TRBJ2-7 NA many 17 TRBV7-6 CASSSPPGGTGAYEQYF TGTGCCAGCAGCTCGCCCCCGGGGGGGACAGGAGCCTACGAGCAGTACTTC
TRBJ2-7 TRBD1 many 15 TRBV4-1 CASSQGQGARYEQYF TGCGCCAGCAGCCAAGGACAGGGGGCGCGGTACGAGCAGTACTTC
TRBJ2-6 NA many 19 TRBV5-1 CASSLYPTGGISGANVLTF TGCGCCAGCAGCTTGTATCCGACAGGTGGGATCTCTGGGGCCAACGTCCTGACTTTC
TRBJ2-1 NA many 16 TRBV7-8 CASSLAGGQSYNEQFF TGTGCCAGCAGCTTAGCGGGCGGTCAGTCCTACAATGAGCAGTTCTTC
TRBJ1-5 TRBD1 few 14 TRBV6-1 CASSGQGGYQPQHF TGTGCCAGCAGTGGACAGGGAGGGTACCAGCCCCAGCATTTT
TRBJ1-1 NA many 14 TRBV6-6 CASMGYTVNTEAFF TGTGCCAGCATGGGGTACACCGTGAACACTGAAGCTTTCTTT
TRBJ2-5 NA few 14 TRBV6-2/TRBV6-3 CASSPTGLQETQYF TGTGCCAGCAGTCCAACAGGGCTCCAAGAGACCCAGTACTTC
TRBJ2-1 NA NA 17 TRBV5-6 CASLLGPVRASYNEQFF TGTGCCAGCCTCCTAGGTCCCGTGCGGGCATCCTACAATGAGCAGTTCTTC
TRBJ2-3 NA NA 12 TRBV4-1 CASSQVLDTQYF TGCGCCAGCAGCCAAGTTCTTGATACGCAGTATTTT
TRBJ2-1 TRBD1 many 18 TRBV5-6 CASSWGQGAVVSINEQFF TGTGCCAGCAGCTGGGGACAGGGGGCAGTTGTAAGCATCAATGAGCAGTTCTTC
TRBJ2-7 NA NA 15 TRBV7-9 CASSLGGTRTYEQYF TGTGCCAGCAGCTTAGGCGGGACACGTACCTACGAGCAGTACTTC
TRBJ2-7 NA many 14 TRBV18 CASSPSEVAYEQYF TGTGCCAGCTCACCAAGTGAGGTGGCGTACGAGCAGTACTTC
TRBJ2-7 NA many 13 TRBV10-3 CAISESEVNEQYF TGTGCCATCAGTGAGTCGGAGGTCAACGAGCAGTACTTC
TRBJ2-1 NA many 15 TRBV7-2 CASSLQGAGYNEQFF TGTGCCAGCAGCCTACAGGGAGCGGGCTACAATGAGCAGTTCTTC
TRBJ1-5 NA few 14 TRBV29-1 CSAASGARNQPQHF TGCAGCGCTGCTTCGGGGGCGAGGAATCAGCCCCAGCATTTT
TRBJ2-1 NA many 15 TRBV4-1 CASSQVGGTYNEQFF TGCGCCAGCAGCCAAGTGGGTGGGACGTACAATGAGCAGTTCTTC
TRBJ1-2 TRBD1 few 15 TRBV29-1 CSVKEQGLTQYGYTF TGCAGCGTGAAAGAACAGGGGCTCACCCAGTATGGCTACACCTTC
TRBJ2-1 NA NA 13 TRBV27 CASSFGTYNEQFF TGTGCCAGCAGTTTCGGGACTTACAATGAGCAGTTCTTC
TRBJ2-3 TRBD2 NA 18 TRBV7-9 CASSKGLRGGRGTDTQYF TGTGCCAGCAGCAAAGGGCTGCGGGGGGGCCGAGGTACGGATACGCAGTATTTT
TRBJ1-3 NA medium-sized 15 TRBV7-9 CASSLRQSSGNTIYF TGTGCCAGCAGCCTCCGACAGAGCTCTGGAAACACCATATATTTT
TRBJ2-1 TRBD2 few 16 TRBV3-1 CASSPLPLAGNNEQFF TGTGCCAGCAGCCCTCTACCCCTAGCGGGGAACAATGAGCAGTTCTTC
TRBJ1-6 NA NA 15 TRBV7-2 CASSLALGVNSPLHF TGTGCCAGCAGCTTAGCGTTGGGAGTCAATTCACCCCTCCACTTT
TRBJ2-2 TRBD1 many 15 TRBV7-9 CASSPQGDNTGELFF TGTGCCAGCAGCCCACAGGGGGATAATACCGGGGAGCTGTTTTTT
TRBJ2-7 NA NA 14 TRBV5-4 CANSSRINSYEQYF TGTGCCAACAGCTCGCGGATAAACTCCTACGAGCAGTACTTC
TRBJ1-6 NA few 14 TRBV7-8 CASSPDRRTSPLHF TGTGCCAGCAGCCCAGACAGGAGGACTTCACCCCTCCACTTT
TRBJ2-3 NA NA 14 TRBV29-1 CSVEGRGPTDTQYF TGCAGCGTTGAAGGGCGGGGCCCCACAGATACGCAGTATTTT
TRBJ2-2 NA few 15 TRBV11-2 CASSLRQLNTGELFF TGTGCCAGCAGCTTAAGACAGCTGAACACCGGGGAGCTGTTTTTT
TRBJ2-3 TRBD2 NA 15 TRBV20-1 CSAGTSGTYTDTQYF TGCAGTGCGGGGACTAGCGGGACCTACACAGATACGCAGTATTTT
TRBJ2-5 NA few 14 TRBV28 CASRPSSPQETQYF TGTGCCAGCCGCCCCTCGAGTCCGCAAGAGACCCAGTACTTC
TRBJ1-1 NA NA 14 TRBV6-1 CASSERARGTEAFF TGTGCCAGCAGTGAAAGGGCCCGGGGGACTGAAGCTTTCTTT
TRBJ1-1 NA few 12 TRBV20-1 CSATPGGTEAFF TGCAGTGCTACCCCGGGGGGCACTGAAGCTTTCTTT
TRBJ2-1 NA NA 16 TRBV6-1 CASSARTRFYLDEQFF TGTGCCAGCAGTGCTAGGACGAGGTTTTATTTGGATGAGCAGTTCTTC
TRBJ2-2 NA many 13 TRBV4-1 CASSQFNTGELFF TGCGCCAGCAGCCAATTTAACACCGGGGAGCTGTTTTTT
TRBJ1-2 NA NA 13 TRBV15 CATSTGGLVDYTF TGTGCCACCAGTACGGGGGGACTAGTCGACTACACCTTC
TRBJ1-1 NA NA 16 TRBV12-2 CASRLAQEREPHEAFF TGTGCAAGTCGCTTAGCTCAAGAAAGGGAACCCCATGAAGCTTTCTTT
TRBJ1-5 NA many 15 TRBV4-2 CASSQDWGSPQPQHF TGTGCCAGCAGCCAAGATTGGGGTTCCCCACAGCCCCAGCATTTT
TRBJ2-2 TRBD1 many 15 TRBV7-8 CASSWRQGITGELFF TGTGCCAGCAGCTGGAGACAGGGGATCACCGGGGAGCTGTTTTTT
TRBJ2-1 TRBD2 few 17 TRBV5-1 CASSQQLQRGGYNEQFF TGCGCCAGCAGCCAACAACTTCAGCGGGGGGGCTACAATGAGCAGTTCTTC